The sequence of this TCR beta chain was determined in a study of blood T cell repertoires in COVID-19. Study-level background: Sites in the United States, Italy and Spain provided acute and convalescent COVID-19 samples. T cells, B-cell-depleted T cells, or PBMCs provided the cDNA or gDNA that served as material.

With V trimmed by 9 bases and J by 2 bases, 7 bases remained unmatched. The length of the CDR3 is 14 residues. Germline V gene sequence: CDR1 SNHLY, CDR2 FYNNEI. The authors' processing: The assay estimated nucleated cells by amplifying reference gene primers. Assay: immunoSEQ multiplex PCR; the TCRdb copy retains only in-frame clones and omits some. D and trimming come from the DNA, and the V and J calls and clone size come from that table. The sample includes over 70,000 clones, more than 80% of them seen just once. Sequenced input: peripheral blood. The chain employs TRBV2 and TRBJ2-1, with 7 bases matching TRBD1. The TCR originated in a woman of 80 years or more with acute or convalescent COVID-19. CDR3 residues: CARNRDRTYNEQFF. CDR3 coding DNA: TGTGCCAGAAATCGGGACAGAACCTACAATGAGCAGTTCTTC. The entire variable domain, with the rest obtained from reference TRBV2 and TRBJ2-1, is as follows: EPEVTQTPSHQVTQMGQEVILRCVPISNHLYFYWYRQILGQKVEFLVSFYNNEISEKSEIFDDQFSVERPDGSNFTLKIRSTKLEDSAMYFCARNRDRTYNEQFFGPGTRLTVL.